One and the same sample provided the 2 T cell receptor beta chains below, sequenced in a study of cytomegalovirus exposure and HLA in healthy donors. Sequenced by immunoSEQ multiplex PCR; TCRdb stores in-frame clones only, minus some. Among roughly 150,000 clones listed, around 90% were seen once. The sample taken for sequencing was PBMCs. Every receptor here comes from a man aged 18 to 35 in good health and CMV-seronegative.

The rearrangement links TRBV6-1 to TRBJ2-1; D is possibly TRBD1 (6 bases). Germline V gene sequence: CDR1 MNHNS, CDR2 SASEGT. V lost 0 bases, J lost 4 bases, and 10 bases lay in between. CDR3 size: 15 residues. The CDR3: CASSEARQGYNEQFF. DNA of the CDR3: TGTGCCAGCAGTGAAGCGCGTCAGGGGTACAATGAGCAGTTCTTC.

This rearrangement joins TRBV7-8 to TRBJ2-5; D is unclear. The CDR3 runs 11 residues. Germline V lookup: CDR1 SGHVS, CDR2 FQNEAQ. The V end lost 5 bases, the J end lost 5 bases, and 6 bases lay between the germline ends. CDR3: CASSPSETQYF. The DNA for the CDR3 is TGTGCCAGCAGCCCCTCGGAGACCCAGTACTTC. Drawing the rest from reference TRBV7-8 and TRBJ2-5, the complete variable domain is GAGVSQSPRYKVAKRGQDVALRCDPISGHVSLFWYQQALGQGPEFLTYFQNEAQLDKSGLPSDRFFAERPEGSVSTLKIQRTQQEDSAVYLCASSPSETQYFGPGTRLLVL.